These 17 T cell receptor beta chains were sequenced from one sample in a study of blood T cell repertoires in COVID-19. Profiled with immunoSEQ multiplex PCR; TCRdb holds only in-frame clones, not every one. The data contain 270,000 or so clones, 85% of them singletons. The material sequenced was peripheral blood. These receptor sequences come from a human donor in a cohort sampled during active COVID-19.

J is TRBJ1-3 and V is TRBV2; D remains unclear. This CDR3 has 17 amino acids. V lost 2 bases and J 2 bases, leaving 16 bases between the germline ends. Germline V gene data show CDR1 as SNHLY and CDR2 as FYNNEI. DNA for the CDR3: TGTGCCAGCAGTGAAACGGGAGCGGTTGGGACTGGAAACACCATATATTTT. Residues: CASSETGAVGTGNTIYF.

The chain is built from TRBV28 and TRBJ2-3, with D possibly being TRBD2 (6 bases). Germline V gene data show CDR1 as MDHEN and CDR2 as SYDVKM. The CDR3 is 14 residues long. With 2 bases removed from V and 4 bases from J, the gap between germline ends came to 10 bases. CDR3 bases: TGTGCCAGCAGTTTAGCGGGAATCCCAGATACGCAGTATTTT. It codes for CASSLAGIPDTQYF.

This rearrangement joins TRBV6-1 to TRBJ2-7, with 12 bases matching TRBD2. V was clipped by 1 base and J by 6 bases; unmatched bases: 4. This CDR3 has 15 residues. Germline lookup yields CDR1 MNHNS and CDR2 SASEGT. CDR3 in DNA: TGTGCCAGCAGTGAAGAGACTAGCGGGAGTGCCGAGCAGTACTTC. Amino acids: CASSEETSGSAEQYF.

In DNA, the CDR3 is TGTGCCAGCAGATGGACAGGTGATACCTACGAGCAGTACTTC. This codes for CASRWTGDTYEQYF. This rearrangement joins TRBV2 to TRBJ2-7; TRBD1 aligns across 7 bases. The CDR3 runs 14 residues. From germline, CDR1 is SNHLY and CDR2 FYNNEI. The V and J ends lost 6 bases and 2 bases, in that order; junction bases with no gene match: 7.

This clone was detected a few times. The gene calls are TRBV9 and TRBJ2-1; 7 nucleotides agree with TRBD2. Germline V gene data show CDR1 as SGDLS and CDR2 as YYNGEE. Trimming removed 2 bases from V and 4 bases from J; junction bases left unmatched: 6. CDR3 length: 15 residues. CDR3 sequence (DNA): TGTGCCAGCAGCGTCGGCAGGCGGGGGTACAATGAGCAGTTCTTC. This codes for CASSVGRRGYNEQFF.

This chain links TRBV28 with TRBJ1-5, with TRBD1 matching over 7 bases. The junction had 8 bases not matched to a gene; V was cut back by 7 bases and J by 2 bases. Germline CDR1 reads MDHEN; CDR2 reads SYDVKM. The CDR3 runs 15 residues. The CDR3 sequence: CASTLGTDRNQPQHF. CDR3 nucleotide sequence: TGTGCCAGCACTCTGGGGACAGACCGCAATCAGCCCCAGCATTTT.

The chain carries TRBV27 and TRBJ1-5, with D unclear. V dropped 3 bases and J dropped 6 bases, with 15 bases sitting between them. Germline V gives CDR1 MNHEY, CDR2 SMNVEV (reference sequence). CDR3 length equals 15 residues. CDR3 loop: CASSFRVDGGQPQHF. CDR3 coding DNA: TGTGCCAGCAGTTTTAGAGTAGATGGAGGTCAGCCCCAGCATTTT.

V is TRBV12-5 and J is TRBJ2-2; 7 nucleotides match TRBD1. This CDR3 region has 16 residues. J gave up 6 bases and V 2 bases, and 9 bases lay outside the gene matches. Germline V gene sequence: CDR1 LGHNT, CDR2 FRNRAP. In nucleotides, the CDR3 is TGTGCTAGTGGTTTGTCAAGGGGGCAGGGCCCCGGGGAGCTGTTTTTT. Residues: CASGLSRGQGPGELFF.

The V gene is TRBV4-1, the J gene TRBJ2-7; a weak D match, TRBD2 (6 bases). The CDR3 is made up of 16 amino acids. The germline V gene encodes CDR1 MGHRA and CDR2 YSYEKL. V gave up 4 bases and J gave up 3 bases, with 19 bases separating them. The CDR3 coding sequence is TGCGCCAGCAGCCCGTTGTCGATAGGCGGGGACTACGAGCAGTACTTC. Its translation is CASSPLSIGGDYEQYF.

This chain uses TRBV7-8 with TRBJ2-3; 9 bases are shared with TRBD2. Germline values: CDR1 SGHVS, CDR2 FQNEAQ. Trimming removed 6 bases from V and 0 bases from J; junction bases left unmatched: 4. The CDR3 consists of 15 residues. CDR3 DNA sequence: TGTGCCAGCAGTTACCTAGCGGGAAGCACAGATACGCAGTATTTT. Amino acid sequence: CASSYLAGSTDTQYF. Drawing the rest from reference TRBV7-8 and TRBJ2-3, the complete variable domain is GAGVSQSPRYKVAKRGQDVALRCDPISGHVSLFWYQQALGQGPEFLTYFQNEAQLDKSGLPSDRFFAERPEGSVSTLKIQRTQQEDSAVYLCASSYLAGSTDTQYFGPGTRLTVL.

This sequence joins TRBV6-5 and TRBJ1-1; possible D gene TRBD1, 5 bases. The CDR3 has 12 residues. Trimming took off 7 bases at V and 12 bases at J, with 18 bases between the two ends. The germline gives CDR1 MNHEY, CDR2 SVGAGI. The CDR3 protein is CASIHPQGLTFF. In nucleotides, the CDR3 is TGTGCCAGCATCCATCCCCAGGGTTTAACTTTCTTT.

There are many counts of this clone. The V call is TRBV6-1, the J call TRBJ1-2; tentatively, D is TRBD1 (5 bases). The CDR3 is 14 residues long. Germline V gene data show CDR1 as MNHNS and CDR2 as SASEGT. V was cut by 0 bases and J by 5 bases, with 10 bases left in between. CDR3 loop: CASSEAGGTYGYTF. The CDR3 coding sequence is TGTGCCAGCAGTGAAGCGGGGGGGACGTATGGCTACACCTTC.

The chain links TRBV7-8 to TRBJ2-6; tentative D call: TRBD1 (6 bases). Trimming shortened V by 6 bases and J by 0 bases, and 12 bases separated the two germline ends. Germline assignment: CDR1 SGHVS and CDR2 FQNEAQ. The CDR3 contains 16 residues. The CDR3 sequence is CASSPTGSSGANVLTF. Written as DNA, the CDR3 is TGTGCCAGCAGTCCTACAGGGAGCTCTGGGGCCAACGTCCTGACTTTC.

This chain connects TRBV28 to TRBJ2-3; a weak D match, TRBD2 (6 bases). V gave up 10 bases and J gave up 8 bases, with 25 bases separating them. CDR1 and CDR2 (germline): MDHEN, SYDVKM. The CDR3 sequence is 15 residues long. The CDR3 nucleotides are TGTGCCACCGCATCCTCGGGAGAACAACTGGGTACGCAGTATTTT. It specifies CATASSGEQLGTQYF.

The chain couples TRBV5-1 to TRBJ2-7, with 10 bases fitting TRBD2. The CDR3 runs 15 residues. In germline, CDR1 is SGHRS, CDR2 YFSETQ. J gave up 2 bases and V 4 bases, and 6 bases lay outside the gene matches. The DNA for the CDR3 is TGCGCCAGCAGCGGGCTAGCGGGAGCAGCCTACGAGCAGTACTTC. Translating gives CASSGLAGAAYEQYF. The whole variable domain, remainder taken from reference TRBV5-1 and TRBJ2-7, is KAGVTQTPRYLIKTRGQQVTLSCSPISGHRSVSWYQQTPGQGLQFLFEYFSETQRNKGNFPGRFSGRQFSNSRSEMNVSTLELGDSALYLCASSGLAGAAYEQYFGPGTRLTVT.

A few counts support this clone. The V gene is TRBV2, the J gene TRBJ1-6; D remains unclear. Trimming left V 7 bases short and J 7 bases short, with 17 bases between. The CDR3 totals 15 residues. Germline V gene data show CDR1 as SNHLY and CDR2 as FYNNEI. The CDR3 is CASNAEAGRNSPLHF. CDR3 nucleotides: TGTGCCAGCAATGCCGAAGCCGGGAGGAATTCACCCCTCCACTTT.

The chain carries TRBV9 and TRBJ1-2; 8 nucleotides agree with TRBD1. Trimming removed 4 bases from V and 8 bases from J; junction bases left unmatched: 10. The CDR3 contains 14 residues. Germline CDR1 is SGDLS and CDR2 is YYNGEE. The CDR3 loop reads CASSPEGQGGGYTF. In DNA, the CDR3 is TGTGCCAGCAGCCCCGAAGGACAGGGCGGCGGCTACACCTTC.